This entry is about one T cell receptor beta chain. The sample originates from a study of blood T cell repertoires in COVID-19. Looking at the study overall: The United States, Italy and Spain supplied acute and convalescent COVID-19 samples.

This CDR3 comprises 13 residues. Germline CDR1 and CDR2: SNHLY and FYNNEI. Between the trimmed V and J ends, which lost 5 bases and 2 bases, there was a span of 9 bases. Per the original methods: Estimated nucleated cell counts came from reference gene primer amplification. Profiled with immunoSEQ multiplex PCR; TCRdb holds only in-frame clones, not every one. The DNA was the basis for D and trimming; V, J and clone size are from that table. Of some 51,000 clones listed, more than 70% were seen once; the top ten hold just over 9.5%. This receptor was taken from a man between 50 and 59 years old with active COVID-19. The sample taken for sequencing was peripheral blood. This chain joins TRBV2 and TRBJ1-2, with D perhaps matching TRBD1 (6 bases). Here the CDR3 reads CASSPQGNYGYTF. The CDR3 coding sequence is TGTGCCAGCAGTCCCCAGGGGAACTATGGCTACACCTTC.